This entry describes one TCR beta chain. The target antigen is unknown. TCR alpha and beta CDR3 regions were amplified from RNA using iRepertoire nested multiplex PCR. Tissue mRNA or PBMC total RNA, about 85-400 ng, went into one-step reverse transcription and amplification. TCRdb re-called the multiplex PCR reads through MiXCR, storing one row per CDR3 protein. The data show about 89,000 distinct CDR3 sequences, about 25% seen once. These data are taken from a study of glioma-infiltrating T cells. Study findings and constraints: Non-neoplastic patients had below-expected tissue-blood divergence, while all gliomas exceeded expectation. Very few CDR3 sequences were shared between tissue and blood.

The specimen sequenced was glioma tissue, nonneoplastic brain tissue, or PBMCs (not recorded which). The TCR was taken from a human donor with low-grade glioma or glioblastoma, undergoing nonglioma brain surgery, or in good health (not recorded which).

In nucleotides, the CDR3 is TGTGCCAGCAGTTGCGGACAGGGGGGCCAAGAGACCCAGTACTTC. Translation gives CASSCGQGGQETQYF. This sequence joins TRBV6-2 or TRBV6-3 and TRBJ2-5, with 10 nucleotides matching TRBD1. Germline V gene data show CDR1 as MNHEY and CDR2 as SVGEGT. This CDR3 contains 15 residues. After removal of 4 bases from V and 1 base from J, the junction contained 3 bases not matched to a gene.